The present T cell receptor (beta chain) was sequenced within a study of shared clonotypes between healthy human individuals. Study information: The study enrolled two women and three men aged 18 to 49.

Concerning this clone itself: The target antigen is unknown.

Healthy HIV-negative adults with no recent acute infections or vaccinations were recruited as donors. Assay: immunoSEQ multiplex PCR; the TCRdb copy retains only in-frame clones and omits some. Of about 1.1 million clones listed, 75% to 80% are singletons. Whole-study results and caveats: Memory subsets generally showed lower estimated richness than naive subsets. Naive CD4 clonotypes were shared across several donors at about 5.2%.

CDR3 length: 16 amino acids. CDR1 is SGHTA, CDR2 FQGNSA, per germline. The junction had 10 bases not matched to a gene; V was cut back by 5 bases and J by 2 bases. The sample consisted of memory CD4+ T cells from PBMCs. The subset is: CD45RA-negative fraction. The clonotype was recovered from a man between 18 and 35 years old in good health. Some clones in this sample may be carry-over from other donors' samples. This chain links TRBV7-2 with TRBJ2-5; 8 bases align to TRBD1. DNA of the CDR3: TGTGCCAGCAGCCGGATGGCTACAGGGGGTCAAGAGACCCAGTACTTC. Its translation: CASSRMATGGQETQYF.